Shown below are 24 T cell receptor beta chains from a single sample sequenced in a study of T cell clones after liver transplantation. Only in-frame clones appear in the TCRdb table, and some are missing; sequencing was by immunoSEQ multiplex PCR. The sample records around 43,000 clones, about 86% being singletons. Sequences were derived from CD4+ T cells from blood, sampled 24 months after liver transplant. Every receptor here comes from a human patient who received a liver transplant. The T cells may come from the graft donor.

The chain employs TRBV7-2 and TRBJ2-7; 10 bases align to TRBD2. The junction had 5 bases not matched to a gene; V was cut back by 7 bases and J by 5 bases. Germline V gene data show CDR1 as SGHTA and CDR2 as FQGNSA. The CDR3 runs to 13 residues. Written as DNA, the CDR3 is TGTGCCAGCAAAAGACTAGCGGGCAACGAGCAGTACTTC. Amino acids: CASKRLAGNEQYF.

The chain joins TRBV14 to TRBJ1-2; the D is unclear. Trimming removed 1 base at V and 7 bases at J, with 13 bases between. Germline values: CDR1 SGHDN, CDR2 FVKESK. The CDR3 covers 14 residues. The CDR3, as DNA: TGTGCCAGCAGCCAAGGAAAACCCCGGGGTGGCTACACCTTC. Translation gives CASSQGKPRGGYTF.

This sequence joins TRBV6-5 and TRBJ2-7; 7 bases agree with TRBD2. Germline CDR1 and CDR2: MNHEY and SVGAGI. The CDR3 spans 13 residues. The V segment lost 7 bases and the J segment 2 bases; nucleotides outside the gene matches: 5. The CDR3 sequence: CASTAGNTYEQYF. In DNA form, the CDR3 reads TGTGCCAGCACAGCGGGGAATACCTACGAGCAGTACTTC.

The chain is built from TRBV2 and TRBJ1-5; no firm D call. The V end lost 5 bases, the J end lost 2 bases, and 10 bases lay between the germline ends. Germline V gene data show CDR1 as SNHLY and CDR2 as FYNNEI. The CDR3 is 14 amino acids. The CDR3 coding sequence is TGTGCCAGCAGTAATACAGATCGCAATCAGCCCCAGCATTTT. This translates into CASSNTDRNQPQHF.

In the case of this clone: Other DNA variants within this sample encode the same CDR3. The chain is built from TRBV5-1 and TRBJ2-2; no firm D call. V lost 0 bases to trimming and J lost 0 bases, with 3 bases between them. The CDR3 is made up of 14 amino acids. Germline V gene data show CDR1 as SGHRS and CDR2 as YFSETQ. The CDR3 DNA reads TGCGCCAGCAGCTTGGGGACGAACACCGGGGAGCTGTTTTTT. Amino acids: CASSLGTNTGELFF.

The rearrangement links TRBV7-9 to TRBJ2-5; 12 nucleotides agree with TRBD2. The CDR3 consists of 19 residues. V lost 1 base and J lost 7; bases outside the gene matches: 16. CDR1 is SEHNR, CDR2 FQNEAQ, per germline (reference sequence). The CDR3, as DNA: TGTGCCAGCAGCTTAGGGGCCGGGACTAGCGGGTCCCAGGGCCGGACCCAGTACTTC. Protein sequence: CASSLGAGTSGSQGRTQYF.

Remarks on this clone: Without the conserved terminal phenylalanine or tryptophan, this CDR3 likely stems from a read error. The chain uses TRBV7-8 and TRBJ2-7, with TRBD2 identical over 7 bases. The CDR3 totals 17 residues. Losses at the gene ends were 0 bases for V and 2 bases for J; bases not matched to a gene: 10. Per the germline V gene, CDR1 is SGHVS and CDR2 is FQNEAQ. CDR3 bases: TGTGCCAGCAGCTTAGCGCCGTTTAGTGGGAGGGCCTACGAGCAGTACCTC. Its protein is CASSLAPFSGRAYEQYL.

V usage is TRBV14 and J usage is TRBJ1-1; 8 nucleotides align to TRBD1. This CDR3 has 15 residues. J lost 1 base, V lost 3 bases, and 4 bases had no gene match. The germline gives CDR1 SGHDN, CDR2 FVKESK. The CDR3 spells CASSQGTGGNTEAFF. The CDR3 DNA follows: TGTGCCAGCAGCCAGGGCACAGGGGGGAACACTGAAGCTTTCTTT.

The chain combines TRBV7-8 with TRBJ2-3, with D possibly being TRBD1 (6 bases). The CDR3 contains 19 residues. V was cut by 0 bases and J by 2 bases, with 21 bases left in between. Per the germline V gene, CDR1 is SGHVS and CDR2 is FQNEAQ. The CDR3 loop is CASSLAYLPPGAHTDTQYF. CDR3 sequence (DNA): TGTGCCAGCAGCTTAGCCTACCTCCCCCCAGGGGCCCACACAGATACGCAGTATTTT.

This chain joins TRBV14 and TRBJ1-3, with D tentatively TRBD1 (5 bases). Trimming took off 6 bases at V and 0 bases at J, with 15 bases between the two ends. Germline CDR1 is SGHDN and CDR2 is FVKESK. This CDR3 has 16 residues. CDR3 in amino acids: CASRPTGLSSGNTIYF. CDR3 nucleotides: TGTGCCAGCAGGCCCACAGGACTGAGCTCTGGAAACACCATATATTTT.

CDR3 in DNA: TGTGCCAGCAGTTCTCAAACCGCGAGCACCGGGGAGCTGTTTTTT. Protein product: CASSSQTASTGELFF. This chain joins TRBV27 and TRBJ2-2; D remains ambiguous. In germline, CDR1 is MNHEY, CDR2 SMNVEV (reference sequence). Between the trimmed V and J ends, which lost 4 bases and 4 bases, there was a span of 13 bases. This CDR3 spans 15 amino acids.

The J gene is TRBJ1-3, the V gene TRBV18, with D perhaps TRBD1 (5 bases). Trimming took off 5 bases at V and 0 bases at J, with 17 bases between the two ends. CDR3 length equals 17 residues. CDR1 and CDR2 (germline): KGHSH, LQKENI. The CDR3 coding sequence is TGTGCCAGCTCAACTACAGGAGTAGTCCTCTCTGGAAACACCATATATTTT. It codes for CASSTTGVVLSGNTIYF.

This clone was seen only once. V usage is TRBV19 and J usage is TRBJ2-5, with 7 bases that match TRBD1. Germline lookup yields CDR1 LNHDA and CDR2 SQIVND (reference sequence). Trimming removed 10 bases from V and 1 base from J; junction bases left unmatched: 9. This CDR3 has 14 residues. The CDR3 sequence is CATQSGTVQETQYF. CDR3 DNA sequence: TGTGCCACGCAATCCGGGACAGTCCAAGAGACCCAGTACTTC. Using reference TRBV19 and TRBJ2-5 for the parts outside the CDR3, the full variable domain is DGGITQSPKYLFRKEGQNVTLSCEQNLNHDAMYWYRQDPGQGLRLIYYSQIVNDFQKGDIAEGYSVSREKKESFPLTVTSAQKNPTAFYLCATQSGTVQETQYFGPGTRLLVL.

This chain uses TRBV7-3 with TRBJ2-5; perhaps TRBD1 as D (5 bases). Deletions cut 2 bases from V and 3 bases from J, with 10 bases between. CDR3 length: 14 amino acids. CDR1 is SGHTA and CDR2 is FQGTGA in the germline V gene. CDR3 amino acids: CASSLSGIEETQYF. In DNA, the CDR3 is TGTGCCAGCAGCTTATCAGGGATCGAAGAGACCCAGTACTTC.

J is TRBJ1-5 and V is TRBV6-1, with TRBD1 as a possible D gene (6 bases). The CDR3 contains 15 residues. CDR1 is MNHNS, CDR2 SASEGT, per germline. V was shortened by 6 bases and J by 4 bases, with 16 bases between the two germline ends. CDR3 loop: CASSQDSGPNQPQHF. The CDR3 DNA follows: TGTGCCAGCAGCCAGGACAGCGGACCTAATCAGCCCCAGCATTTT.

The chain combines TRBV28 with TRBJ1-4; D is perhaps TRBD1 (5 bases). The germline CDR1 and CDR2 sequences are MDHEN and SYDVKM. This CDR3 is built from 16 residues. Trimming removed 7 bases from V and 4 bases from J, with 19 bases in between. CDR3 DNA: TGTGCCAGCACTGGGGCGGCAGGGTTACTTAATGAAAAACTGTTTTTT. It encodes CASTGAAGLLNEKLFF.

This chain uses TRBV7-6 with TRBJ2-1, with D unresolved. Trimming cost V 5 bases and J 0 bases, with 11 bases left between them. There are 15 residues in the CDR3. Germline assignment: CDR1 SGHVS and CDR2 FNYEAQ. The CDR3 DNA follows: TGTGCCAGCAGCCCCAGATGGAGCTCCTACAATGAGCAGTTCTTC. This translates into CASSPRWSSYNEQFF.

The rearrangement uses TRBV6-1 and TRBJ1-3; TRBD1 is a possible D gene (5 bases). The CDR3 runs 16 residues. V lost 2 bases and J lost 3, with 14 bases in between. The V gene's germline CDR1 is MNHNS and CDR2 SASEGT. As DNA, the CDR3 is TGTGCCAGCAGTGAAACGATAGGGACTGATGGAAACACCATATATTTT. This translates into CASSETIGTDGNTIYF.

This chain uses TRBV7-3 with TRBJ2-5, with D perhaps matching TRBD2 (6 bases). Germline V gene data show CDR1 as SGHTA and CDR2 as FQGTGA. The CDR3 consists of 14 residues. The V end lost 4 bases, the J end lost 5 bases, and 14 bases lay between the germline ends. CDR3 region: CASSSSGRGETQYF. The CDR3 DNA is TGTGCCAGCAGCTCATCCGGTCGGGGGGAGACCCAGTACTTC.

The genes are TRBV7-9 and TRBJ2-1, with D perhaps assigned TRBD1 or TRBD2 (5 bases each). Per the germline V gene, CDR1 is SEHNR and CDR2 is FQNEAQ (reference sequence). V was trimmed by 1 base and J by 10 bases, leaving 11 bases between them. This CDR3 is built from 13 residues. CDR3 DNA: TGTGCCAGCAGCTTAGAGGTCGGGACGGAGCAGTTCTTC. Protein: CASSLEVGTEQFF.

The J gene is TRBJ2-5, the V gene TRBV27; no definite D call. Trimming pared 2 bases from V and 7 bases from J, leaving 17 bases between. Germline V gene sequence: CDR1 MNHEY, CDR2 SMNVEV (reference sequence). This CDR3 is 15 amino acids long. CDR3 region: CASSLTAGPLGTQYF. CDR3 DNA: TGTGCCAGCAGTTTAACCGCCGGACCATTGGGGACCCAGTACTTC.

Only a few counts were recorded for this clone. V usage is TRBV7-6 and J usage is TRBJ2-5; D is possibly TRBD1 (5 bases). The CDR3 runs 15 residues. CDR1 is SGHVS, CDR2 FNYEAQ, per germline. The germline V and J ends were trimmed by 5 bases and 10 bases, with 23 bases remaining between them. CDR3 loop: CASSPKTPRDRGQYF. CDR3 nucleotides: TGTGCCAGCAGCCCCAAAACCCCCAGGGATAGGGGCCAGTACTTC.

The V gene is TRBV5-1, the J gene TRBJ2-5; a possible D gene is TRBD2 (6 bases). Trimming removed 0 bases at V and 5 bases at J, with 14 bases between. The CDR3 runs 15 residues. Per germline, CDR1 SGHRS and CDR2 YFSETQ. DNA of the CDR3: TGCGCCAGCAGCTTGGAAAACCGGGGGACGGAGACCCAGTACTTC. Protein product: CASSLENRGTETQYF.

The V gene is TRBV19, the J gene TRBJ2-7; 10 positions match TRBD1. Germline loops: CDR1 LNHDA, CDR2 SQIVND (reference sequence). The V and J ends lost 6 bases and 4 bases, in that order; junction bases with no gene match: 6. This CDR3 is built from 14 residues. DNA of the CDR3: TGTGCCAGTAGCCAAGGGACAGGGGTTTACGAGCAGTACTTC. This codes for CASSQGTGVYEQYF.